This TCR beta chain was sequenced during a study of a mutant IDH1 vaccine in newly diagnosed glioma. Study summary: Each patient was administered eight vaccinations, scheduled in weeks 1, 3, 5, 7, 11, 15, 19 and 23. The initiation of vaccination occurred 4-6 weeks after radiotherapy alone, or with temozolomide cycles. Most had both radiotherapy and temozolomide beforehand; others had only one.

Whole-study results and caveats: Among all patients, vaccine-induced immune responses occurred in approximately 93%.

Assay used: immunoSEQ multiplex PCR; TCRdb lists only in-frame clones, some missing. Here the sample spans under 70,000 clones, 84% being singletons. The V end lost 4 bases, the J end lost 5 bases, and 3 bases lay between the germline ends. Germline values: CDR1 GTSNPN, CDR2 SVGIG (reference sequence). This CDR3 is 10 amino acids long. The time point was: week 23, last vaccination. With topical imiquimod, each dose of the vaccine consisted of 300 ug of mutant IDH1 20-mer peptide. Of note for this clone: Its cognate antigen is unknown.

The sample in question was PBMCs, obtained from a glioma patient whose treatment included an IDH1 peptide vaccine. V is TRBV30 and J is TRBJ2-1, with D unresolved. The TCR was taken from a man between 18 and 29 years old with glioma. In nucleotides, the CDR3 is TGTGCCTGGATAGACAATGAGCAGTTCTTC. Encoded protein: CAWIDNEQFF.